A selection of T cell receptor beta chains follows, all from one sample in a study of glioma-infiltrating T cells after dendritic cell vaccination. TCRdb keeps only in-frame clones here, not all; method: immunoSEQ multiplex PCR. The sample consists of tens of thousands of clones, about nine tenths of them appearing once. Sequencing used blood, obtained after dendritic cell vaccination. These TCRs come from a human donor with glioblastoma. The CDR3 runs from the conserved cysteine through the conserved F or W. The D gene is left open where the match is weak. Clone size, where shown, is once, few, many, or a class for clones that have expanded.

clone_size	v_call	d_call	j_call	cdr3_nt	cdr3_aa
-	TRBV27	-	TRBJ1-2	TGTGCCAGCAGCTTCTCGGTGGGGCAGGTACTCTATGGCTACACCTTC	CASSFSVGQVLYGYTF
-	TRBV10-3	-	TRBJ2-3	TGTGCCATCACGGCGGGTAGCGGTCCGGGAGATACGCAGTATTTT	CAITAGSGPGDTQYF
once	TRBV6-1	TRBD1	TRBJ2-6	TGTGCCAGCGGACAGGGTTCAGGGGCCAACGTCCTGACTTTC	CASGQGSGANVLTF
-	TRBV6-5	TRBD1	TRBJ2-7	TGTGCCAGCAGTTACGGTGGGGCAGGGGGTAACGAGCAGTACTTC	CASSYGGAGGNEQYF
once	TRBV4-2	TRBD1	TRBJ1-2	TGTGCCAGCAGCCGGGGGGCAGGGGGAACTAACTATGGCTACACCTTC	CASSRGAGGTNYGYTF
-	TRBV7-2	-	TRBJ2-5	TGTGCCAGCAGCTCCCAGGAGACCCAGTACTTC	CASSSQETQYF
-	TRBV7-2	-	TRBJ2-7	TGTGCCAGCAGCTTAGACCCGGCTAGCCCCCTCTACGAGCAGTACTTC	CASSLDPASPLYEQYF
-	TRBV18	TRBD2	TRBJ2-5	TGTGCCAGCTCACCGGCGAGCGGGAGTGCGGAGACCCAGTACTTC	CASSPASGSAETQYF
-	TRBV2	TRBD1	TRBJ1-2	TGTGCCAGCAGTGCTTTAGGGGGCAACTATGGCTACACCTTC	CASSALGGNYGYTF
-	TRBV9	-	TRBJ1-2	TGTGCCAGCAGCGTAGACGGTAACTATGGCTACACCTTC	CASSVDGNYGYTF
-	TRBV7-8	TRBD2	TRBJ2-3	TGTGCCAGCAGCTTAGATCTCTGGTCGCTAGCGGGAGGAAATACAGATACGCAGTATTTT	CASSLDLWSLAGGNTDTQYF
-	TRBV19	-	TRBJ1-4	TGTGCCAGTAGTATGGCTAAGGGGGACCGGATTAGTGAAAAACTGTTTTTT	CASSMAKGDRISEKLFF
few	TRBV6-1	TRBD2	TRBJ2-5	TGTGCCAGCAGTGAATCTAGCGGGGGGCCAGAGACCCAGTACTTC	CASSESSGGPETQYF
-	TRBV13	-	TRBJ2-5	TGTGCCAGCAGCTTAGGGTGGCAGGGGCGGGAGACCCAGTACTTC	CASSLGWQGRETQYF
-	TRBV11-3	-	TRBJ2-1	TGTGCCAGCAGCCAGTATGTGAATGAGCAGTTCTTC	CASSQYVNEQFF
once	TRBV7-9	-	TRBJ2-5	TGTGCCAGCAGCTTAGCTTCCGGGAGTGGGGAGACCCAGTACTTC	CASSLASGSGETQYF
-	TRBV5-1	-	TRBJ1-2	TGCGCCAGCAGCCGATCTCAGGTTCAGGCCGGCTACACCTTC	CASSRSQVQAGYTF
-	TRBV6-5	-	TRBJ2-3	TGTGCCAGCAGTTCTTACCGGACTGGGGTCACAGATACGCAGTATTTT	CASSSYRTGVTDTQYF
-	TRBV4-3	TRBD2	TRBJ2-1	TGCGCCAGTAGCGGACTAGCGGATTACAATGAGCAGTTCTTC	CASSGLADYNEQFF
-	TRBV30	-	TRBJ1-4	TGTGCCTGGAGTGTACGGGGATGGGAAAAACTGTTTTTT	CAWSVRGWEKLFF
-	TRBV2	-	TRBJ1-2	TGTGCCAGCAGCCCTGGACAGATCATCGGGGGCTACACCTTC	CASSPGQIIGGYTF
once	TRBV18	-	TRBJ1-2	TGTGCCAGCTCACAATATAACTATGGCTACACCTTC	CASSQYNYGYTF
-	TRBV7-6	-	TRBJ2-3	TGTGCCAGCAGCTTAGCGATCGTTTCCGAGGGTACGCAGTATTTT	CASSLAIVSEGTQYF
-	TRBV5-1	TRBD1	TRBJ1-4	TGCGCCAGCAGCCCCTTGACAGGGAGGTTAGGTAATGAAAAACTGTTTTTT	CASSPLTGRLGNEKLFF
-	TRBV9	-	TRBJ1-3	TGTGCCAGCAGCGGTACAGGGTTTTCTGGAAACACCATATATTTT	CASSGTGFSGNTIYF
-	TRBV7-9	TRBD1	TRBJ1-6	TGTGCCAGCAGCATCCGGGACAGCCGAAATTCACCCCTCCACTTT	CASSIRDSRNSPLHF
-	TRBV10-3	TRBD2	TRBJ2-7	TGTGCCATCAGTGGGGTATCTGGGACTAGCGGGGGGAAAGACTCCGAGCAGTACTTC	CAISGVSGTSGGKDSEQYF
-	TRBV12-5	-	TRBJ1-3	TGTGCTAGTGGATCGAGCAACTCTGGAAACACCATATATTTT	CASGSSNSGNTIYF
-	TRBV11-3	TRBD2	TRBJ2-2	TGTGCCAGCAAGGCGGGGGGTACGAACACCGGGGAGCTGTTTTTT	CASKAGGTNTGELFF
-	TRBV5-6	TRBD1	TRBJ1-1	TGTGCCAGCAGCTCCGTGATCGGGACAGGGGACACTGAAGCTTTCTTT	CASSSVIGTGDTEAFF
once	TRBV7-7	-	TRBJ2-5	TGTGCCAGCACCTCAACACCGCGGGAGACCCAGTACTTC	CASTSTPRETQYF
once	TRBV11-3	-	TRBJ2-3	TGTGCCAGCAGCGGGCCCGACAGCACAGATACGCAGTATTTT	CASSGPDSTDTQYF
-	TRBV7-6	-	TRBJ1-1	TGTGCCAGCAGCTTAGCCCCCCAGGACTGGGAAGCTTTCTTT	CASSLAPQDWEAFF
-	TRBV18	TRBD2	TRBJ2-5	TGTGCCAGCTCACCACCCCCCCCGGGGGGTGAGACCCAGTACTTC	CASSPPPPGGETQYF
-	TRBV19	TRBD2	TRBJ2-1	TGTGCCAGTAGTATAGCTAGCGGATCTGGGAATGAGCAGTTCTTC	CASSIASGSGNEQFF
-	TRBV11-3	-	TRBJ2-7	TGTGCCAGCAGCCAACAGGCCAAGTCGTACGAGCAGTACTTC	CASSQQAKSYEQYF